This T cell receptor beta chain was found in a study of blood T cell repertoires in COVID-19. The repertoire was sequenced with immunoSEQ multiplex PCR; TCRdb's copy has only in-frame clones and lacks some. The table has 100,000 to 120,000 clones, about 88% seen once; the top ten hold less than 8.5%. The CDR3 consists of 15 residues. After removal of 5 bases from V and 3 bases from J, the junction contained 7 bases not matched to a gene. The germline V gene has CDR1 SGHVS and CDR2 FNYEAQ. The source of this sequence is a woman aged 70-85 years who had recovered from COVID-19. The sample taken for sequencing was peripheral blood. The chain carries TRBV7-6 and TRBJ2-7; the match to TRBD1 covers 10 bases. CDR3 protein: CASSDTWTGGYEQYF. In nucleotides, the CDR3 is TGTGCCAGCAGCGATACCTGGACAGGGGGCTACGAGCAGTACTTC.